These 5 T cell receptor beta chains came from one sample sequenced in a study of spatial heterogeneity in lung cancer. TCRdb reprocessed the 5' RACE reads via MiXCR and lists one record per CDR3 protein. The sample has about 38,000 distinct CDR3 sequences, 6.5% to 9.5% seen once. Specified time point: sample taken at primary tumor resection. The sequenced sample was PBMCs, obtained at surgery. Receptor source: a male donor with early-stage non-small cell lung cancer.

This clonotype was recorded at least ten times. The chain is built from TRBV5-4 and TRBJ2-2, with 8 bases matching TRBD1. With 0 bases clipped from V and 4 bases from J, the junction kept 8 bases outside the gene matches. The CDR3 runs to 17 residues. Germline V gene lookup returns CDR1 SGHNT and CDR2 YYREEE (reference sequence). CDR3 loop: CASSLDRGYSGTGELFF. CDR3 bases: TGTGCCAGCAGCTTGGACAGGGGGTATTCGGGCACCGGGGAGCTGTTTTTT.

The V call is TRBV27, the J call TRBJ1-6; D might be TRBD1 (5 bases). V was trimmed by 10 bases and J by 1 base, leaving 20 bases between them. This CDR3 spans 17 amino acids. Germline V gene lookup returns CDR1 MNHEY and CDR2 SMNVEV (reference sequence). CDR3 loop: CATSTTYGGSYNSPLHF. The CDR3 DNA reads TGTGCCACCTCCACAACGTACGGGGGATCCTATAATTCACCCCTCCACTTT.

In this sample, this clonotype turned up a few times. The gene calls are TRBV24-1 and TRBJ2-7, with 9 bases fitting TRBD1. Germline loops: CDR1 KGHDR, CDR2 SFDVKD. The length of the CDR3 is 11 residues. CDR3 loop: CATSDYRGRPV. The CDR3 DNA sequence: TGTGCCACCAGTGATTACAGGGGGCGCCCGGTC.

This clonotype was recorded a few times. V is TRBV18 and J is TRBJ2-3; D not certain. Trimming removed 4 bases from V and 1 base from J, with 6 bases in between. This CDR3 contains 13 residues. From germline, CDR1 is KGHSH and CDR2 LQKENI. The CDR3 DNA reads TGTGCCAGCTCACTCAGACGCACAGATACGCAGTATTTT. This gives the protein CASSLRRTDTQYF.

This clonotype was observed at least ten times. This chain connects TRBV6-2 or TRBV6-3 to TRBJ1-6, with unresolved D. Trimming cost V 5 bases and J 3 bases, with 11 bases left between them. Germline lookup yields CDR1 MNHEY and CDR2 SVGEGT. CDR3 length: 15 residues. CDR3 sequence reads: CASSRAERYNSPLHF. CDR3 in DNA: TGTGCCAGCAGTCGGGCCGAACGCTATAATTCACCCCTCCACTTT.